A selection of T cell receptor beta chains follows, all from one sample in a study of blood T cells in healthy people across ages. TCRdb re-called the 5' RACE reads through MiXCR, storing one row per CDR3 protein. The repertoire holds about 780,000 distinct CDR3 sequences, around 50% seen once, with 18% in the top ten. The sequenced sample was blood. These TCRs come from a man aged 80 or over in good health. CDR3s include the opening cysteine and the closing phenylalanine or tryptophan. A D gene is named only where the DNA matches it firmly. Only some rows state a clone size, as once, few, many or a class for expanded clones.

J,size,V,D,DNA,CDR3
TRBJ2-1,.,TRBV7-9,.,TGTGCCAGCAGCTCATTGGGCTCTAACAATGAGCAGTTCTTC,CASSSLGSNNEQFF
TRBJ2-7,.,TRBV2,.,TGTGCCAGCGCCCCGGATAGGAGCTCCTACGAGCAGTACTTC,CASAPDRSSYEQYF
TRBJ2-1,few,TRBV9,.,TGTGCCAGCGGCAGAACCATAATGAGGGAGGAGCAGTTCTTC,CASGRTIMREEQFF
TRBJ1-1,.,TRBV6-2/TRBV6-3,.,TGTGCCAGCAGTTACGGGGGGCACAGCACTGAAGCTTTCTTT,CASSYGGHSTEAFF
TRBJ2-1,.,TRBV28,.,TGTGCCAGCAGACCAGACTACTACAATGAGCAGTTCTTC,CASRPDYYNEQFF
TRBJ1-5,.,TRBV20-1,.,TGCAGTGCTAGAGATCTACGTGACAGGTTTACATATAGCAATCAGCCCCAGCATTTT,CSARDLRDRFTYSNQPQHF
TRBJ2-2,.,TRBV7-8,TRBD2,TGTGCCAGCAGCTCCGGGACTAGCGGGGGATACACCGGGGAGCTGTTTTTT,CASSSGTSGGYTGELFF
TRBJ2-7,many,TRBV27,.,TGTGCCAGCAGTATTTTCTCAGGTACCCTTGGGTACGAGCAGTACTTC,CASSIFSGTLGYEQYF
TRBJ2-7,few,TRBV5-6,TRBD1,TGTGCCAGCAGCACCGGATGGACAGGGTTCGAGGAGCAGTACTTC,CASSTGWTGFEEQYF
TRBJ1-6,.,TRBV19,.,TGTGCCAGTAGTACGGACACTTATAATTCACCCCTCCACTTT,CASSTDTYNSPLHF
TRBJ1-1,.,TRBV7-9,.,TGTGCCAGCATCATGGGGACGTCCAACACTGAAGCTTTCTTT,CASIMGTSNTEAFF
TRBJ2-3,once,TRBV4-3,.,TGCGCCAGCAGCCCGAGTAACAGGGATACGCAGTATTTT,CASSPSNRDTQYF
TRBJ2-4,.,TRBV28,TRBD1,TGTGCCAGCAGCCTGGACAGGGCCAACATTCAGTACTTC,CASSLDRANIQYF
TRBJ2-2,.,TRBV4-3,.,TGCGCCAGCAGCCAAGCACAGGGTGGTGGCACCGGGGAGCTGTTTTTT,CASSQAQGGGTGELFF
TRBJ2-3,few,TRBV24-1,.,TGTGCCACCAGTGAATACGGGAGCACAGATACGCAGTATTTT,CATSEYGSTDTQYF
TRBJ2-1,few,TRBV7-3,TRBD1,TGTGCCAGCAGCCTCGGGACAGACAATGAGCAGTTCTTC,CASSLGTDNEQFF
TRBJ2-7,.,TRBV30,.,TGTGCCTCCGAAAATGACAGGTTATACGAGCAGTACTTC,CASENDRLYEQYF
TRBJ2-7,.,TRBV20-1,.,TGCAGTGTCCAGGGACATGAGCAGTACTTC,CSVQGHEQYF
TRBJ2-5,once,TRBV18,TRBD1,TGTGCCGGCTCAAACAGGGGCCAAGAGACCCAGTACTTC,CAGSNRGQETQYF
TRBJ2-6,.,TRBV12-3/TRBV12-4,.,TGTGCCAGCAGTTTAGGCGGGGGCAACTCTGGGGCCAACGTCCTGACTTTC,CASSLGGGNSGANVLTF
TRBJ1-2,many,TRBV10-3,.,TGTGCCATCAGTGAGTCTCGGAGACGATACCCGTATGGCTACACCTTC,CAISESRRRYPYGYTF
TRBJ1-6,few,TRBV4-2,.,TGTGCCAGCAGCCAGACGGAAAATTCACCCCTCCACTTT,CASSQTENSPLHF
TRBJ2-1,.,TRBV29-1,TRBD2,TGCAGCGTCAGCCAGCGGGGCCCGGCGAATGAGCAGTTCTTC,CSVSQRGPANEQFF
TRBJ2-3,many,TRBV20-1,TRBD2,TGCAGTGCTAGTGGCGGGAGAGCCATCACAGATACGCAGTATTTT,CSASGGRAITDTQYF
TRBJ2-3,few,TRBV29-1,TRBD2,TGCAGCGTTGAGGGGACTAGCCTCGGGGCAGATACGCAGTATTTT,CSVEGTSLGADTQYF
TRBJ2-7,.,TRBV12-3/TRBV12-4,.,TGTGCCAGCAGCCCCGCGGGGACAAGCTACGAGCAGTACTTC,CASSPAGTSYEQYF
TRBJ2-5,few,TRBV5-1,TRBD1,TGCGCCAGCAGCTCCCAGAGACAGGGCATAGAGACCCAGTACTTC,CASSSQRQGIETQYF
TRBJ1-6,.,TRBV25-1,TRBD1,TGTGCCAGCAGTCAGACAGGGCGCCACTATAATTCACCCCTCCACTTT,CASSQTGRHYNSPLHF
TRBJ2-7,.,TRBV27,TRBD1,TGTGCCAGCAGTTTATCGAGTGGGACAGGACCATACGAGCAGTACTTC,CASSLSSGTGPYEQYF
TRBJ2-5,.,TRBV20-1,.,TGCAGTGCTGGGGACTTTTTGAGGGGGGAGCAGTACTTC,CSAGDFLRGEQYF
TRBJ2-7,few,TRBV7-9,TRBD2,TGTGCCAGCAGCTGGACTAGCTACGGTCACGAGCAGTACTTC,CASSWTSYGHEQYF
TRBJ2-5,few,TRBV9,TRBD2,TGTGCCAGCAGCGTCCTAGCGGGAAACCAAGAGACCCAGTACTTC,CASSVLAGNQETQYF
TRBJ2-1,.,TRBV20-1,TRBD2,TGCAGTGCCCCGTTAGGAGCGGGAGAGTTCTTC,CSAPLGAGEFF
TRBJ2-1,few,TRBV7-3,TRBD1,TGTGCCAGCAGCGTACAGACAGGGGGCCCCTACAATGAGCAGTTCTTC,CASSVQTGGPYNEQFF
TRBJ2-7,.,TRBV20-1,TRBD2,TGCAGTGCCGCGCTAGCGGGAGACTGGAATGAGCAGTACTTC,CSAALAGDWNEQYF
TRBJ1-2,.,TRBV25-1,TRBD1,TGTGCCAGCAGGCGGGACAGGGGGCTCGGCTACACCTTC,CASRRDRGLGYTF
TRBJ2-3,.,TRBV4-3,.,TGCGCCAGCAGCCCGGGGGTACAGTTCACAGATACGCAGTATTTT,CASSPGVQFTDTQYF
TRBJ2-1,.,TRBV25-1,TRBD2,TGTGCCAGCAGTGAATATGCCGCGGGAGGCCCCTACAATGAGCAGTTCTTC,CASSEYAAGGPYNEQFF
TRBJ1-6,.,TRBV3-1,TRBD1,TGTGCCAGCAGCCCTACCCGGACAGGTTATTCACCCCTCCACTTT,CASSPTRTGYSPLHF
TRBJ2-1,few,TRBV24-1,.,TGTGCCACCAGTGATTTCCAGGGCGTCCCGTTCTTC,CATSDFQGVPFF